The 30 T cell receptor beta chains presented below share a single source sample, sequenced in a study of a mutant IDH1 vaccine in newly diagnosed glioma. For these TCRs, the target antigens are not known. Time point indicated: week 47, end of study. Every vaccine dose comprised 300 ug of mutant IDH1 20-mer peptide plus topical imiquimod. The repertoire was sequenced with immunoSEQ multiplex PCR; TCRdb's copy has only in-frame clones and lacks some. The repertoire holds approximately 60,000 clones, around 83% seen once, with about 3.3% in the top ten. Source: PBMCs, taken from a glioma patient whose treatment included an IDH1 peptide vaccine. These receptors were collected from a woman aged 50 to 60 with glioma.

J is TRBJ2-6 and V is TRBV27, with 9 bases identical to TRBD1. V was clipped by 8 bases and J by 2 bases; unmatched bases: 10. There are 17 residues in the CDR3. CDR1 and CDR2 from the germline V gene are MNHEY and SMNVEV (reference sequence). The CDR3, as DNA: TGTGCCAGCGGAACGGGGACAGGGCTGCCTGGGGCCAACGTCCTGACTTTC. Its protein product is CASGTGTGLPGANVLTF.

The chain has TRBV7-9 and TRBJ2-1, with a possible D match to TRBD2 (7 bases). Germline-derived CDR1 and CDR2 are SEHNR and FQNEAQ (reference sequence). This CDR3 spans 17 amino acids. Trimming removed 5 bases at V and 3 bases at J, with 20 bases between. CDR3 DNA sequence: TGTGCCAGCAGCCCCGGCGGGGGCGCGGGGGTCTACAATGAGCAGTTCTTC. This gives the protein CASSPGGGAGVYNEQFF.

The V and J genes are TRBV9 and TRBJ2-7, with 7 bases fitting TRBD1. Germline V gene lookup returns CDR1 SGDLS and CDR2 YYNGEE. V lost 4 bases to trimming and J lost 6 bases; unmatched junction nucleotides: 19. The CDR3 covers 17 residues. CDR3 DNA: TGTGCCAGCAGCCCTCAGACAGGGTCGTTCGCTTGGGTCGAGCAGTACTTC. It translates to CASSPQTGSFAWVEQYF.

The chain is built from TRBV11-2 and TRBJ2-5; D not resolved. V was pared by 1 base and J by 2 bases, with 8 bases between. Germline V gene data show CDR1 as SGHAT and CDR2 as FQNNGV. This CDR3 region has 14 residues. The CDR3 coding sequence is TGTGCCAGCAGCTTAGGGCGGCAGCAAGAGACCCAGTACTTC. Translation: CASSLGRQQETQYF.

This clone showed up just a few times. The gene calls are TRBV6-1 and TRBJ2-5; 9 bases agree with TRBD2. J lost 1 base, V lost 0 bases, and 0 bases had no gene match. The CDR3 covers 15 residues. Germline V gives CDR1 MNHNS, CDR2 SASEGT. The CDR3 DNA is TGTGCCAGCAGTGAAGCAGCGGGGGGCCAAGAGACCCAGTACTTC. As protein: CASSEAAGGQETQYF.

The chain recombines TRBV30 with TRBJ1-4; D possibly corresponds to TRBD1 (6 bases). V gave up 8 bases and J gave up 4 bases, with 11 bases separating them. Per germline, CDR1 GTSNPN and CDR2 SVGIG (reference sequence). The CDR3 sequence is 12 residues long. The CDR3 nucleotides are TGTGCCAGCAGGGGAAGTAATGAAAAACTGTTTTTT. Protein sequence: CASRGSNEKLFF. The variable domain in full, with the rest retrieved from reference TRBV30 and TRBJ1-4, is SQTIHQWPATLVQPVGSPLSLECTVEGTSNPNLYWYRQAAGRGLQLLFYSVGIGQISSEVPQNLSASRPQDRQFILSSKKLLLSDSGFYLCASRGSNEKLFFGSGTQLSVL.

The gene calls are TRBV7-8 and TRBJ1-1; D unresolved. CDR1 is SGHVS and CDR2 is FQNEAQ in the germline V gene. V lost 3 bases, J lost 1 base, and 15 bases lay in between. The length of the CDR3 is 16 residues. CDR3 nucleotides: TGTGCCAGCAGCTTTGAACGGGGAAGTAGGAACACTGAAGCTTTCTTT. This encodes CASSFERGSRNTEAFF.

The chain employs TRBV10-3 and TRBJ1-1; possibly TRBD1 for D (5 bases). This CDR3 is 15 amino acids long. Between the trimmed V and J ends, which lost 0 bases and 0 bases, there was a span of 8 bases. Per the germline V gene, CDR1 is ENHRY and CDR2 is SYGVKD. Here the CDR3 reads CAISESGVMNTEAFF. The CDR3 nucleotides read TGTGCCATCAGTGAGTCGGGGGTCATGAACACTGAAGCTTTCTTT.

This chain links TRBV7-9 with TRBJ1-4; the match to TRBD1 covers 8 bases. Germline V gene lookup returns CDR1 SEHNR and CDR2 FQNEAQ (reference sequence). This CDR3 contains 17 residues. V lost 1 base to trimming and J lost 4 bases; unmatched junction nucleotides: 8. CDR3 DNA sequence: TGTGCCAGCAGCTTAGAGAACAGGGGGTCGGGTAATGAAAAACTGTTTTTT. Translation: CASSLENRGSGNEKLFF.

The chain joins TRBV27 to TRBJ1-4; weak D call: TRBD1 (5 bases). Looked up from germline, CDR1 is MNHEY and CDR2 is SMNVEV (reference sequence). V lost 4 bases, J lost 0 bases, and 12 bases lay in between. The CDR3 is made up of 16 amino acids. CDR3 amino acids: CASSWAGISTNEKLFF. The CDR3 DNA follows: TGTGCCAGCAGTTGGGCAGGGATATCAACTAATGAAAAACTGTTTTTT.

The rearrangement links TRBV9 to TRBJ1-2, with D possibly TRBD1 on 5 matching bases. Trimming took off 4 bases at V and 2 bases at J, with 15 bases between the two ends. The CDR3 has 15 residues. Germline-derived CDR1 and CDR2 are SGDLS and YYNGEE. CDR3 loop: CASSPVRDLNYGYTF. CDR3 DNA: TGTGCCAGCAGCCCTGTCCGGGACCTAAACTATGGCTACACCTTC. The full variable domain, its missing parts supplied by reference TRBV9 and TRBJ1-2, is DSGVTQTPKHLITATGQRVTLRCSPRSGDLSVYWYQQSLDQGLQFLIQYYNGEERAKGNILERFSAQQFPDLHSELNLSSLELGDSALYFCASSPVRDLNYGYTFGSGTRLTVV.

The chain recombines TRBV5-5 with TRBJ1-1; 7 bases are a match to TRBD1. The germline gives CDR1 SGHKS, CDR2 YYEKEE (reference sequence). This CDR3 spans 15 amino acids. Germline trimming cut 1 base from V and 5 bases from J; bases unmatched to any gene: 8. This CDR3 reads CASSLQGERGTEAFF. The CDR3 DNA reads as TGTGCCAGCAGCTTGCAGGGGGAAAGAGGTACTGAAGCTTTCTTT.

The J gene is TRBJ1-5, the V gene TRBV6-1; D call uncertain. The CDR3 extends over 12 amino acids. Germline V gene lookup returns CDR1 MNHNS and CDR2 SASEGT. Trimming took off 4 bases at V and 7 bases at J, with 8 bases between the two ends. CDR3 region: CASSGDPQPQHF. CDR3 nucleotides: TGTGCCAGCAGTGGTGATCCCCAGCCCCAGCATTTT.

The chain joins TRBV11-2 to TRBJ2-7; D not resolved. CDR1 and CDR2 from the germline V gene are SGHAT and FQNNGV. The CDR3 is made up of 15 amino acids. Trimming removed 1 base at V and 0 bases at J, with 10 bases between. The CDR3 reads CASSLGYLRSYEQYF. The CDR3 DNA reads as TGTGCCAGCAGCTTAGGTTATTTGCGCTCCTACGAGCAGTACTTC. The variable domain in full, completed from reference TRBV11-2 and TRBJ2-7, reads EAGVAQSPRYKIIEKRQSVAFWCNPISGHATLYWYQQILGQGPKLLIQFQNNGVVDDSQLPKDRFSAERLKGVDSTLKIQPAKLEDSAVYLCASSLGYLRSYEQYFGPGTRLTVT.

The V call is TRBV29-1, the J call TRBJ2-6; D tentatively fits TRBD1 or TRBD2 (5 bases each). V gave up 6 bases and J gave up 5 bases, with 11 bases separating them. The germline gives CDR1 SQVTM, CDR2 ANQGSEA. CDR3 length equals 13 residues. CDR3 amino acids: CSVLGPRANVLTF. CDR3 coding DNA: TGCAGCGTCTTGGGACCTAGGGCCAACGTCCTGACTTTC.

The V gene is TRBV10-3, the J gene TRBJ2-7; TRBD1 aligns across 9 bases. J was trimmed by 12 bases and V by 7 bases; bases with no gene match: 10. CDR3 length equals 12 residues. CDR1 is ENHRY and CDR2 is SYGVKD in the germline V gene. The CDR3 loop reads CAITPTGGDVYF. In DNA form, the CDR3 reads TGTGCCATCACCCCGACAGGGGGTGACGTGTACTTC.

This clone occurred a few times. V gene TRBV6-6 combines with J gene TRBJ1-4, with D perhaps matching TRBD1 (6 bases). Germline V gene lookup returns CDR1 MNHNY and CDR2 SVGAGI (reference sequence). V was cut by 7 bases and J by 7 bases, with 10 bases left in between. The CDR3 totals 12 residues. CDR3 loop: CASMGAGEKLFF. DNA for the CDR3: TGTGCCAGCATGGGGGCAGGTGAAAAACTGTTTTTT.

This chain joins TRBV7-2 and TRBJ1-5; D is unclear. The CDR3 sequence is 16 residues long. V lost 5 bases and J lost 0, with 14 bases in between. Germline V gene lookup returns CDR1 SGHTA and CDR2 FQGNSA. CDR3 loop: CASSARNTNSNQPQHF. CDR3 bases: TGTGCCAGCAGCGCCAGGAACACAAATAGCAATCAGCCCCAGCATTTT.

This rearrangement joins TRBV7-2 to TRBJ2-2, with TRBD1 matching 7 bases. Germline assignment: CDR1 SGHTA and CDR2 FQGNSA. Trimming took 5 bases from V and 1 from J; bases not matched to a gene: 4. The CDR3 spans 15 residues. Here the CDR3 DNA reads TGTGCCAGCAGCCGAAGGGACAGGAACACCGGGGAGCTGTTTTTT. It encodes CASSRRDRNTGELFF.

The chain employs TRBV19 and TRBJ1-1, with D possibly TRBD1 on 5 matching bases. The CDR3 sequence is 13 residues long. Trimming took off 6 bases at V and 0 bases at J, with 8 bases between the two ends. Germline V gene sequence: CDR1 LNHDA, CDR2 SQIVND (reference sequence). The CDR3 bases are TGTGCCAGTAGGGACATTATGAACACTGAAGCTTTCTTT. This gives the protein CASRDIMNTEAFF.

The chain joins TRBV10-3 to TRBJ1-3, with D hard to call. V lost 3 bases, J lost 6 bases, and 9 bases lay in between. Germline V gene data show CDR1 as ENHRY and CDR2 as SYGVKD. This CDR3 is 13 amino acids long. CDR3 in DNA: TGTGCCATCAGTGAAGGCCAGTCAAACACCATATATTTT. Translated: CAISEGQSNTIYF.

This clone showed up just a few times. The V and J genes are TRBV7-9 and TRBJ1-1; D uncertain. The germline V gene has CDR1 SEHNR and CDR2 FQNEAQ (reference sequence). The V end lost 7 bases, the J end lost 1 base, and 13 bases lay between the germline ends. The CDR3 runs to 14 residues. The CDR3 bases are TGTGCCAGCACATTGGGTTCAAGGAACACTGAAGCTTTCTTT. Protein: CASTLGSRNTEAFF.

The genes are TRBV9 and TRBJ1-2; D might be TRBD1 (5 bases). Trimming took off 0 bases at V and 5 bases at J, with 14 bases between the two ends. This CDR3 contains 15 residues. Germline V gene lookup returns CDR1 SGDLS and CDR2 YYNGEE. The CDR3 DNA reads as TGTGCCAGCAGCGTAGGAGGCGCAGGGAGTTATGGCTACACCTTC. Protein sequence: CASSVGGAGSYGYTF.

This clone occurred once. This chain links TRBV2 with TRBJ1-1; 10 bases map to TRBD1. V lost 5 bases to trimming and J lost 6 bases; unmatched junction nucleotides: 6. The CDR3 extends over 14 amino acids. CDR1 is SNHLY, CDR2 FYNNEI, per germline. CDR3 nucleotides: TGTGCCAGCAGTCATAGGGACAGGGGTTCTGAAGCTTTCTTT. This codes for CASSHRDRGSEAFF.

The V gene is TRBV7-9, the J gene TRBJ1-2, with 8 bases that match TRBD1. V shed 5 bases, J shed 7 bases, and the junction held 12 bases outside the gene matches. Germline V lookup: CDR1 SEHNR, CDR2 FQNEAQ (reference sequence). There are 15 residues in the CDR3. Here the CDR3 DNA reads TGTGCCAGCAGCCCACCGACAGGGGACAAATCTGGCTACACCTTC. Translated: CASSPPTGDKSGYTF.

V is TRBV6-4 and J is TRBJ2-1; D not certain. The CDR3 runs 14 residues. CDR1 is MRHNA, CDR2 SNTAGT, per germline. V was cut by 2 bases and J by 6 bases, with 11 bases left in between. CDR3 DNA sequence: TGTGCCAGCAGTGACCTATCAGGACCCAATGAGCAGTTCTTC. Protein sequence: CASSDLSGPNEQFF.

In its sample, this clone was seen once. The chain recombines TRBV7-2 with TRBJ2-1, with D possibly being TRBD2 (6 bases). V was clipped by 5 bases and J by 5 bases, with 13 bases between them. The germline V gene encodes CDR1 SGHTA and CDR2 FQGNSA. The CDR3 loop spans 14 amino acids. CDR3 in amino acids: CASSPGGGNNEQFF. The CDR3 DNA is TGTGCCAGCAGCCCCGGAGGCGGGAACAATGAGCAGTTCTTC.

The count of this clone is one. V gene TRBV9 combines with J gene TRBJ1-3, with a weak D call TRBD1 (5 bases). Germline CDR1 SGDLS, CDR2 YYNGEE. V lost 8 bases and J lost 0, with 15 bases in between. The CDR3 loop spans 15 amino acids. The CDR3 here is CASSQATLSGNTIYF. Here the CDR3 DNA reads TGTGCCAGTTCACAGGCTACCCTCTCTGGAAACACCATATATTTT.

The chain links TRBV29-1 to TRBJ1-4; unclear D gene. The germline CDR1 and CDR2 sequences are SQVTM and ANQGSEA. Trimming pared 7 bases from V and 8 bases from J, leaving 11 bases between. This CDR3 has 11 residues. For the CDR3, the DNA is TGCAGCGCCCGAGTAAGCGAAAAACTGTTTTTT. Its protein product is CSARVSEKLFF.

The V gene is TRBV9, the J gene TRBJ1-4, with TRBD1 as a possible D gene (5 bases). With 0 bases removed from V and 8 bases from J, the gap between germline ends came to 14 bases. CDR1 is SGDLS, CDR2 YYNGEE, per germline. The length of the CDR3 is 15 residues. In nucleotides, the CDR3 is TGTGCCAGCAGCGTAGAGCCGGGAGGGACCGAAAAACTGTTTTTT. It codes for CASSVEPGGTEKLFF.